This entry is about one TCR beta chain. These data are taken from a study of T cell responses to AZD1222 COVID-19 vaccine. Here immunoSEQ multiplex PCR was the method, and the copy in TCRdb shows in-frame clones only, minus some. This sample has around 130,000 clones; roughly 91% occur once, and the top ten carry 2.8%. The CDR3 is 18 amino acids. V dropped 3 bases and J dropped 0; count of bases not matched to a gene: 10. The germline gives CDR1 SGDLS, CDR2 YYNGEE. The chain combines TRBV9 with TRBJ2-1; 9 bases are shared with TRBD2. The sequences come from peripheral blood, collected on day 0 of AZD1222 vaccination. The sequence derives from an adult in good health. Here the CDR3 reads CASSASGTRKSSYNEQFF. DNA of the CDR3: TGTGCCAGCAGCGCTAGCGGGACCCGAAAGAGCTCCTACAATGAGCAGTTCTTC.